These 24 T cell receptor beta chains were all obtained from the same sample, sequenced in a study of neurological immune-mediated disorders. TCRdb passed the 5' RACE reads through MiXCR, listing each CDR3 protein once. The top ten clones hold around 2.2% of a sample with about 70,000 distinct CDR3 sequences, approximately 4.6% of them seen once. Sequenced input: PBMCs. These receptors were taken from a woman aged 65 to 85 with multiple sclerosis.

This clonotype was recorded at least ten times. J is TRBJ1-1 and V is TRBV20-1; no definite D call. V lost 0 bases to trimming and J lost 7 bases, with 18 bases between them. The CDR3 runs 15 residues. Germline CDR1 reads DFQATT; CDR2 reads SNEGSKA (reference sequence). The DNA for the CDR3 is TGCAGTGCTAGAGACCCTAAGACCCAGGAGGGTGAAGCTTTCTTT. Amino acid sequence: CSARDPKTQEGEAFF.

This clonotype has a count of ten or more. This chain links TRBV7-8 with TRBJ2-1, with D perhaps matching TRBD2 (6 bases). The V gene lost 4 bases and the J gene lost 4 bases, with 17 bases spanning the gap. In germline, CDR1 is SGHVS, CDR2 FQNEAQ. The CDR3 is made up of 16 amino acids. CDR3 coding DNA: TGTGCCAGCAGCTCCCACCGGGACTGGCCTTACAATGAGCAGTTCTTC. Its protein is CASSSHRDWPYNEQFF.

This clonotype was recorded many times. The chain uses TRBV20-1 and TRBJ2-3; no clear D gene. Germline values: CDR1 DFQATT, CDR2 SNEGSKA (reference sequence). This CDR3 has 14 amino acids. V was cut by 0 bases and J by 1 base, with 8 bases left in between. This chain's CDR3 is CSARDPWGTDTQYF. The CDR3 DNA reads as TGCAGTGCTAGAGATCCATGGGGCACAGATACGCAGTATTTT.

This clonotype was recorded at least ten times. The V gene is TRBV27, the J gene TRBJ2-5, with 9 bases lining up with TRBD2. Germline V gives CDR1 MNHEY, CDR2 SMNVEV (reference sequence). V lost 4 bases, J lost 5 bases, and 11 bases stayed unmatched. The CDR3 sequence is 16 residues long. DNA of the CDR3: TGTGCCAGCAGTTACCCCGGCAGCGGGAGGCGGGAGACCCAGTACTTC. This translates into CASSYPGSGRRETQYF.

The V and J genes are TRBV7-9 and TRBJ1-4, with D unclear. V lost 6 bases and J 0 bases, leaving 11 bases between the germline ends. The germline CDR1 and CDR2 sequences are SEHNR and FQNEAQ (reference sequence). CDR3 length: 15 residues. The CDR3 reads CASRSTSATNEKLFF. CDR3 bases: TGTGCCAGCAGATCAACGAGTGCAACTAATGAAAAACTGTTTTTT.

The table lists this clonotype with many counts. The rearrangement uses TRBV4-2 and TRBJ1-4; TRBD1 is a possible D gene (6 bases). The CDR3 has 15 residues. CDR1 and CDR2 (germline): LGHNA, YNFKEQ. V lost 0 bases to trimming and J lost 4 bases, with 9 bases between them. The CDR3 nucleotides read TGTGCCAGCAGCCAAGATCGACAGGTTAATGAAAAACTGTTTTTT. Its translation: CASSQDRQVNEKLFF.

The rearrangement joins TRBV9 to TRBJ1-2; maybe TRBD1 (6 bases). The CDR3 is made up of 15 amino acids. Germline CDR1 SGDLS, CDR2 YYNGEE. V was trimmed by 3 bases and J by 8 bases, leaving 20 bases between them. The DNA of the CDR3 is TGTGCCAGCAGCGCAACCCAGTACGGGGGCAAAGGCTACACCTTC. It is translated as CASSATQYGGKGYTF.

The sample holds many counts of this clonotype. V is TRBV6-5 and J is TRBJ2-1; tentative D call: TRBD1 (6 bases). Trimming left V 1 base short and J 5 bases short, with 18 bases between. The CDR3 has 17 amino acids. Germline CDR1 and CDR2: MNHEY and SVGAGI. CDR3 bases: TGTGCCAGCAGTTACTACTTTGGGACGTGGGGGCACAATGAGCAGTTCTTC. Its translation: CASSYYFGTWGHNEQFF.

The gene calls are TRBV6-5 and TRBJ1-6; 8 bases align to TRBD1. V was clipped by 2 bases and J by 5 bases; unmatched bases: 8. This CDR3 region has 17 residues. The germline CDR1 and CDR2 sequences are MNHEY and SVGAGI. For the CDR3, the DNA is TGTGCCAGCAGTTACCCGCAACAGGGGGGAAATAATTCACCCCTCCACTTT. Its protein is CASSYPQQGGNNSPLHF.

At least ten counts were recorded for this clonotype. This chain links TRBV5-1 with TRBJ2-5; 12 bases align to TRBD1. CDR3 length: 17 amino acids. The V segment lost 3 bases and the J segment 5 bases; nucleotides outside the gene matches: 11. Germline values: CDR1 SGHRS, CDR2 YFSETQ. The CDR3 reads CASSSERDRGPYETQYF. DNA of the CDR3: TGCGCCAGCAGCTCAGAACGGGACAGGGGGCCATATGAGACCCAGTACTTC.

This clonotype has a count of ten or more. The chain employs TRBV3-1 and TRBJ2-1; 8 bases fit TRBD2. This CDR3 is built from 15 residues. CDR1 LGHDT and CDR2 YNNKEL come from the germline V gene (reference sequence). After removal of 6 bases from V and 4 bases from J, the junction contained 8 bases not matched to a gene. The CDR3 DNA follows: TGTGCCAGCAGTCGAAGCGGGAGAGGGTACAATGAGCAGTTCTTC. It specifies CASSRSGRGYNEQFF.

The CDR3 region is CASSDSGLAGGRGEQFF. The CDR3 DNA follows: TGTGCCAGCAGTGACTCGGGACTAGCGGGAGGCCGGGGGGAGCAGTTCTTC. This rearrangement joins TRBV6-4 to TRBJ2-1, with TRBD2 identical over 15 bases. In germline, CDR1 is MRHNA, CDR2 SNTAGT. The CDR3 loop spans 17 amino acids. Trimming took 0 bases from V and 10 from J; bases not matched to a gene: 7.

This chain joins TRBV5-1 and TRBJ2-1, with 10 bases lining up with TRBD1. Germline lookup yields CDR1 SGHRS and CDR2 YFSETQ. The CDR3 spans 14 residues. Trimming took 4 bases from V and 8 from J; bases not matched to a gene: 6. This CDR3 reads CASSEGQGSDEQFF. The CDR3 bases are TGCGCCAGCAGCGAGGGACAGGGGAGTGATGAGCAGTTCTTC.

This chain uses TRBV29-1 with TRBJ2-7, with D hard to call. Germline V lookup: CDR1 SQVTM, CDR2 ANQGSEA. This CDR3 spans 13 amino acids. Trimming pared 3 bases from V and 0 bases from J, leaving 9 bases between. CDR3 DNA sequence: TGCAGCGTTGAGGTGGTCTCCTCCTACGAGCAGTACTTC. As protein: CSVEVVSSYEQYF.

This clonotype was detected many times. The chain carries TRBV7-2 and TRBJ2-1, with TRBD1 identical over 10 bases. The CDR3 totals 15 residues. From germline, CDR1 is SGHTA and CDR2 FQGNSA. The V gene end was trimmed by 3 bases and the J gene end by 7 bases; junction bases not matched to a gene: 6. The chain's CDR3 is CASSLTGGGRNEQFF. CDR3 bases: TGTGCCAGCAGCTTGACAGGGGGCGGTCGGAATGAGCAGTTCTTC.

This clonotype was recorded many times. The chain couples TRBV6-5 to TRBJ2-1; 14 bases line up with TRBD2. Germline CDR1 is MNHEY and CDR2 is SVGAGI. The CDR3 runs to 16 residues. Unmatched junction bases numbered 5, after V lost 6 bases and J lost 4 bases. The CDR3 DNA follows: TGTGCCAGCAGACTCGGACTAGCGGGAGGATACAATGAGCAGTTCTTC. This encodes CASRLGLAGGYNEQFF.

In the case of this clonotype: A much larger clone sits a single nucleotide away, making a read error possible. The chain recombines TRBV5-1 with TRBJ2-3; D is undetermined. V lost 4 bases and J lost 6, with 15 bases in between. The CDR3 is made up of 14 amino acids. The germline V gene has CDR1 SGHRS and CDR2 YFSETQ. The CDR3 DNA follows: TGCGCCAGCAGCCTAGGCCAATATGGGGATACGCAGTATTTT. This encodes CASSLGQYGDTQYF.

This clonotype was seen many times. The J gene is TRBJ2-1, the V gene TRBV4-3; D might be TRBD2 (6 bases). V lost 5 bases, J lost 0 bases, and 11 bases lay in between. This CDR3 contains 15 residues. Germline V gives CDR1 LGHNA, CDR2 YSLEER. CDR3 bases: TGCGCCAGCAGCGAGGAGGGCCACTCCTACAATGAGCAGTTCTTC. Amino acids: CASSEEGHSYNEQFF.

This clonotype was seen repeatedly, ten times or more. The chain combines TRBV5-4 with TRBJ1-1, with D hard to call. CDR1 and CDR2 (germline): SGHNT, YYREEE (reference sequence). The CDR3 sequence is 11 residues long. V shed 2 bases and J shed 5 bases, with 4 bases lying between them. The CDR3 nucleotides read TGTGCCAGCAGCTTAAATACTGAAGCTTTCTTT. Translation gives CASSLNTEAFF.

Only a few counts were recorded for this clonotype. This may stem from a read error, because a much larger clone lies one nucleotide away. V and J are TRBV5-1 and TRBJ2-3, with D uncertain. Germline CDR1 reads SGHRS; CDR2 reads YFSETQ. The CDR3 runs to 12 residues. Here the CDR3 reads CDSSTGTDTQYF. DNA of the CDR3: TGCGACAGCAGCACAGGCACAGATACGCAGTATTTT.

CDR3 loop: CASSHGTGVYEQYF. The CDR3 nucleotides read TGTGCCAGCAGCCACGGGACAGGTGTCTACGAGCAGTACTTC. This chain uses TRBV12-3 or TRBV12-4 with TRBJ2-7, with 8 bases lining up with TRBD1. The ends lost 6 bases at V and 3 bases at J; junction bases unmatched: 7. The CDR3 sequence is 14 residues long.

The table lists this clonotype with many counts. This rearrangement joins TRBV12-3 or TRBV12-4 to TRBJ2-7; unclear D gene. V was cut by 5 bases and J by 0 bases, with 8 bases left in between. CDR3 length equals 13 residues. The CDR3 coding sequence is TGTGCCAGCAGTCTTTGGTCCTCCTACGAGCAGTACTTC. Amino acid sequence: CASSLWSSYEQYF.

This clonotype showed up just a few times. This chain joins TRBV20-1 and TRBJ2-3, with D possibly TRBD1 on 7 matching bases. The ends were cut back, 6 bases at V and 2 bases at J, with 15 bases in the middle. Germline loops: CDR1 DFQATT, CDR2 SNEGSKA (reference sequence). The CDR3 sequence is 14 residues long. The CDR3: CSAPGGYSTDTQYF. CDR3 coding DNA: TGCAGTGCCCCAGGGGGGTACTCCACAGATACGCAGTATTTT.

This clonotype showed up just a few times. V is TRBV5-5 and J is TRBJ2-7, with D possibly TRBD1 on 7 matching bases. Germline CDR1 and CDR2: SGHKS and YYEKEE (reference sequence). V was clipped by 1 base and J by 3 bases, with 17 bases between them. This CDR3 has 16 residues. The CDR3 loop is CASSLNPYQGGYEQYF. The CDR3 bases are TGTGCCAGCAGCTTGAACCCCTACCAGGGGGGCTACGAGCAGTACTTC.